This TCR beta chain was documented in a study of blood T cell repertoires in COVID-19. Source study methods: Estimation of nucleated cell counts was performed using reference gene primer amplification. Clones were read by immunoSEQ multiplex PCR, and TCRdb kept only the in-frame ones, dropping some. The V and J calls and clone size are taken from that table; D and trimming were inferred from the DNA. Of approximately 350,000 clones in the sample, about 88% were seen once. The V end lost 3 bases, the J end lost 5 bases, and 10 bases lay between the germline ends. CDR1 is SNHLY, CDR2 FYNNEI, per germline. CDR3 size: 13 residues. One Seattle source followed patients from active infection through their disease course.

The sequenced material came from peripheral blood. The chain has TRBV2 and TRBJ1-1; TRBD1 is a possible D gene (6 bases). This sequence originates from a woman between 70 and 85 years old with COVID-19, enrolled during active disease. The CDR3 bases are TGTGCCAGCAGTGATGTGGACAGAACTGAAGCTTTCTTT. It codes for CASSDVDRTEAFF.